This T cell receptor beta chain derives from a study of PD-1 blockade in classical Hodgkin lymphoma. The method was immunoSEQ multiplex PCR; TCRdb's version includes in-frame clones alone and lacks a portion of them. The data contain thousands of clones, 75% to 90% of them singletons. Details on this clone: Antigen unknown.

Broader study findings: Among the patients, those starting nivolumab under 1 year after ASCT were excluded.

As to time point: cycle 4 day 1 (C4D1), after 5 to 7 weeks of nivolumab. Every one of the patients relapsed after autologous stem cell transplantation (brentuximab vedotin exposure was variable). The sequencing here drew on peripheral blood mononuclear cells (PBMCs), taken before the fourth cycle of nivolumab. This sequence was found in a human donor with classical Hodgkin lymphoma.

CDR3 nucleotides: TGCGCCAGCAGCTTGAAAGGGTTAGGCTACACCTTC. Encoded protein: CASSLKGLGYTF. The chain joins TRBV5-1 to TRBJ1-2; D not certain. V was shortened by 1 base and J by 8 bases, with 9 bases between the two germline ends. Germline V lookup: CDR1 SGHRS, CDR2 YFSETQ. This CDR3 is 12 amino acids long. Drawing the rest from reference TRBV5-1 and TRBJ1-2, the complete variable domain is KAGVTQTPRYLIKTRGQQVTLSCSPISGHRSVSWYQQTPGQGLQFLFEYFSETQRNKGNFPGRFSGRQFSNSRSEMNVSTLELGDSALYLCASSLKGLGYTFGSGTRLTVV.